This T cell receptor beta chain was documented in a study of identifying expanded T cells in peripheral blood. V lost 2 bases to trimming and J lost 3 bases, with 12 bases between them. This CDR3 contains 14 residues. CDR1 and CDR2 (germline): SGHRS, YFSETQ. In regard to this clone: This sample includes further DNA sequences coding for the same CDR3.

TCRdb keeps only in-frame clones here, not all; method: immunoSEQ multiplex PCR. Of around 91,000 clones in the sample, 70% to 90% were seen once. This receptor was obtained from a person aged 18-69 years in good health. Source material: blood. The V call is TRBV5-1, the J call TRBJ2-7; D remains unclear. This chain's CDR3 is CASSLGRLSYEQYF. The CDR3 DNA sequence: TGCGCCAGCAGCTTAGGGCGGCTCAGCTACGAGCAGTACTTC.